This entry lists 4 T cell receptor beta chains sequenced from one sample in a study of cytotoxic CD8 clonotypes in ibrutinib-treated CLL. Clones were sequenced by immunoSEQ multiplex PCR, and TCRdb holds only the in-frame ones, with some missing. The profile shows 160,000 or so clones, roughly 88% of them singletons. Material: PBMCs, obtained at disease progression, from a patient treated with ibrutinib. The source is a human donor with chronic lymphocytic leukemia.

The gene calls are TRBV5-1 and TRBJ1-1, with 7 bases matching TRBD1. From germline, CDR1 is SGHRS and CDR2 YFSETQ. The CDR3 has 17 amino acids. V trimming: 0 bases; J trimming: 0 bases; junction bases outside the gene matches: 8. The CDR3: CASSLGRGVLVNTEAFF. CDR3 DNA: TGCGCCAGCAGCTTGGGCAGGGGGGTTTTGGTGAACACTGAAGCTTTCTTT. Looking up the rest from reference TRBV5-1 and TRBJ1-1 gives the full variable domain: KAGVTQTPRYLIKTRGQQVTLSCSPISGHRSVSWYQQTPGQGLQFLFEYFSETQRNKGNFPGRFSGRQFSNSRSEMNVSTLELGDSALYLCASSLGRGVLVNTEAFFGQGTRLTVV.

This rearrangement joins TRBV7-9 to TRBJ2-3; possibly TRBD2 for D (5 bases). Germline CDR1 is SEHNR and CDR2 is FQNEAQ (reference sequence). Trimming stripped 5 bases from V and 2 bases from J, with 17 bases between. The CDR3 has 16 amino acids. This chain's CDR3 is CASSLLIATTTDTQYF. CDR3 coding DNA: TGTGCCAGCAGCCTCCTCATAGCGACTACCACAGATACGCAGTATTTT.

The chain has TRBV21-1 and TRBJ2-7; the table gives TRBD2 as D, unverified against the DNA. TRBV21-1 has pseudogene status. The CDR3 loop spans 16 amino acids. This CDR3 reads CASRGRLAAVLYEQYF. The DNA for the CDR3 is TGTGCCAGCAGGGGGAGGCTAGCGGCCGTACTCTACGAGCAGTACTTC.

The chain couples TRBV7-9 to TRBJ2-1, with TRBD1 matching 7 bases. This CDR3 has 12 residues. CDR1 and CDR2 (germline): SEHNR, FQNEAQ (reference sequence). V trimming: 2 bases; J trimming: 10 bases; junction bases outside the gene matches: 2. This CDR3 reads CASSLRDREQFF. Here the CDR3 DNA reads TGTGCCAGCAGCTTACGGGACAGAGAGCAGTTCTTC.